A selection of T cell receptor beta chains follows, all from one sample in a study of OX40 agonist ivuxolimab in advanced cancers. Some clones are missing from TCRdb's copy, which holds only in-frame ones; the method was immunoSEQ multiplex PCR. The sample includes around 90,000 clones, over 75% of them seen just once. Sequenced here: CD4+ or CD8+ T cells sorted from blood, sampled in a trial of the OX40 agonist ivuxolimab. All receptors come from an adult with an advanced solid tumor such as melanoma, head and neck, liver or kidney cancer. Each CDR3 is given with its conserved first and last residue. D genes are given only for firm matches.

>TRBV10-3|TRBJ2-1|TRBD1
CAISVGTGSSNEQFF
TGTGCCATCAGTGTGGGGACAGGCTCGTCCAATGAGCAGTTCTTC
>TRBV5-1|TRBJ1-2|TRBD1
CASSEAQGNGYTF
TGCGCCAGCAGCGAAGCACAGGGGAATGGCTACACCTTC
>TRBV10-3|TRBJ1-2|TRBD1
CAISESGSQGVYGYTF
TGTGCCATCAGTGAGTCGGGGTCCCAGGGGGTTTATGGCTACACCTTC
>TRBV19|TRBJ2-1|NA
CASSPGRASYNEQFF
TGTGCCAGTAGCCCGGGGCGCGCCTCCTACAATGAGCAGTTCTTC
>TRBV27|TRBJ1-2|TRBD1
CASSLSPGTVGYGYTF
TGTGCCAGCAGTTTATCTCCCGGGACAGTGGGCTATGGCTACACCTTC
>TRBV9|TRBJ1-2|TRBD1
CASSVGQGSYGYTF
TGTGCCAGCAGCGTGGGACAGGGGTCCTATGGCTACACCTTC
>TRBV5-1|TRBJ2-2|NA
CASSPRAPNTGELFF
TGCGCCAGCAGCCCGAGGGCCCCGAACACCGGGGAGCTGTTTTTT
>TRBV5-4|TRBJ2-7|TRBD1
CASSPNDRAGEQYF
TGTGCCAGCAGCCCCAATGACAGGGCCGGCGAGCAGTACTTC
>TRBV6-1|TRBJ1-2|TRBD1
CASSGGDRAIYGYTF
TGTGCCAGCAGTGGGGGGGACAGGGCAATCTATGGCTACACCTTC
>TRBV7-2|TRBJ1-2|NA
CASSQTGNYGYTF
TGTGCCAGCAGCCAAACAGGGAACTATGGCTACACCTTC